The clone carrying this TCR beta chain was observed once. This entry comes from a study of blood T cell repertoires in COVID-19. Study-wide background: The United States, Italy and Spain were the sources of the acute and convalescent COVID-19 samples. T cells, B-cell-depleted T cells, or PBMCs provided the cDNA or gDNA that served as material.

Clones were sequenced by immunoSEQ multiplex PCR, and TCRdb holds only the in-frame ones, with some missing. The table lists over 85,000 clones, 85% of them singletons. V was clipped by 3 bases and J by 6 bases, with 8 bases between them. Per germline, CDR1 MNHEY and CDR2 SMNVEV (reference sequence). CDR3 size: 13 residues. The sequenced material came from peripheral blood. This clonotype originated in a man aged 55 to 70 with acute or convalescent COVID-19. This chain uses TRBV27 with TRBJ2-2; perhaps TRBD1 as D (5 bases). The CDR3 DNA reads TGTGCCAGCAGTTTTAGGGGCGCCGGGGAGCTGTTTTTT. It translates to CASSFRGAGELFF.